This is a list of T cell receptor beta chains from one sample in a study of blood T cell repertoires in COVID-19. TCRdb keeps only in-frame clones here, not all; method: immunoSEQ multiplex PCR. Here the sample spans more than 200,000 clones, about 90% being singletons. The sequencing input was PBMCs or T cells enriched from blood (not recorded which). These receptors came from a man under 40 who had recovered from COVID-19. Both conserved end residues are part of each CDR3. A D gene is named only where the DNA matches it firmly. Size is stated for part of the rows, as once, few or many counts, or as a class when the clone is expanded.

CDR3aa: CASSLLAISYEQYF; CDR3nt: TGTGCCAGCAGTTTACTAGCGATATCCTACGAGCAGTACTTC; d_gene: -; v_gene: TRBV28; j_gene: TRBJ2-7; abundance: -; len: 14
CDR3aa: CASSPLYSGANVLTF; CDR3nt: TGTGCCAGCAGCCCTCTCTACTCTGGGGCCAACGTCCTGACTTTC; d_gene: -; v_gene: TRBV3-1/TRBV3-2; j_gene: TRBJ2-6; abundance: -; len: 15
CDR3aa: CASSATGTSGNTIYF; CDR3nt: TGTGCCAGCAGCGCTACAGGGACCTCTGGAAACACCATATATTTT; d_gene: -; v_gene: TRBV7-2; j_gene: TRBJ1-3; abundance: few; len: 15
CDR3aa: CASSIRRDRGPWITEAFF; CDR3nt: TGTGCCAGTAGTATAAGGCGGGACAGGGGGCCGTGGATCACTGAAGCTTTCTTT; d_gene: TRBD1; v_gene: TRBV19; j_gene: TRBJ1-1; abundance: -; len: 18
CDR3aa: CSVEGGVGGDVQYF; CDR3nt: TGCAGCGTTGAAGGAGGTGTGGGAGGGGATGTTCAGTACTTC; d_gene: TRBD2; v_gene: TRBV29-1; j_gene: TRBJ2-7; abundance: -; len: 14
CDR3aa: CASSQTYPRSGGREKLFF; CDR3nt: TGTGCCAGCAGCCAAACGTACCCCCGGTCAGGGGGTAGAGAAAAACTGTTTTTT; d_gene: TRBD1; v_gene: TRBV3-1/TRBV3-2; j_gene: TRBJ1-4; abundance: few; len: 18
CDR3aa: CASRLVGDYGYTF; CDR3nt: TGCGCCAGCAGGTTGGTAGGGGACTATGGCTACACCTTC; d_gene: -; v_gene: TRBV5-1; j_gene: TRBJ1-2; abundance: once; len: 13
CDR3aa: CASSFSGTFLTSNF; CDR3nt: TGTGCCAGCAGTTTTAGCGGGACCTTTCTAACGAGCAACTTC; d_gene: TRBD2; v_gene: TRBV28; j_gene: TRBJ2-7; abundance: -; len: 14
CDR3aa: CASSIFGQGGQPQHF; CDR3nt: TGTGCCAGTAGTATTTTTGGACAGGGCGGCCAGCCCCAGCATTTT; d_gene: TRBD1; v_gene: TRBV19; j_gene: TRBJ1-5; abundance: -; len: 15
CDR3aa: CASSSGPGYGYTF; CDR3nt: TGTGCCAGCAGTTCTGGGCCTGGGTATGGCTACACCTTC; d_gene: -; v_gene: TRBV12-3/TRBV12-4; j_gene: TRBJ1-2; abundance: -; len: 13
CDR3aa: CASSSGTSRGTGELFF; CDR3nt: TGTGCCAGCAGTTCCGGGACTAGCAGAGGCACCGGGGAGCTGTTTTTT; d_gene: TRBD2; v_gene: TRBV7-2; j_gene: TRBJ2-2; abundance: -; len: 16
CDR3aa: CASSYSKGGGTGELFF; CDR3nt: TGTGCCAGCAGTTACTCGAAAGGGGGGGGCACCGGGGAGCTGTTTTTT; d_gene: -; v_gene: TRBV6-2/TRBV6-3; j_gene: TRBJ2-2; abundance: -; len: 16
CDR3aa: CSVETYTGTGELFF; CDR3nt: TGCAGCGTTGAAACTTATACAGGGACCGGGGAGCTGTTTTTT; d_gene: -; v_gene: TRBV29-1; j_gene: TRBJ2-2; abundance: -; len: 14
CDR3aa: CASSSRSYEQYF; CDR3nt: TGTGCCAGCAGTAGCCGGTCCTACGAGCAGTACTTC; d_gene: -; v_gene: TRBV27; j_gene: TRBJ2-7; abundance: -; len: 12
CDR3aa: CASSQVRGSLNEQFF; CDR3nt: TGCGCCAGCAGCCAAGTTCGAGGGAGTCTCAATGAGCAGTTCTTC; d_gene: -; v_gene: TRBV4-1; j_gene: TRBJ2-1; abundance: -; len: 15
CDR3aa: CASSTAGGPSDTQYF; CDR3nt: TGTGCCAGCAGCACAGCGGGAGGGCCGTCAGATACGCAGTATTTT; d_gene: TRBD2; v_gene: TRBV9; j_gene: TRBJ2-3; abundance: -; len: 15